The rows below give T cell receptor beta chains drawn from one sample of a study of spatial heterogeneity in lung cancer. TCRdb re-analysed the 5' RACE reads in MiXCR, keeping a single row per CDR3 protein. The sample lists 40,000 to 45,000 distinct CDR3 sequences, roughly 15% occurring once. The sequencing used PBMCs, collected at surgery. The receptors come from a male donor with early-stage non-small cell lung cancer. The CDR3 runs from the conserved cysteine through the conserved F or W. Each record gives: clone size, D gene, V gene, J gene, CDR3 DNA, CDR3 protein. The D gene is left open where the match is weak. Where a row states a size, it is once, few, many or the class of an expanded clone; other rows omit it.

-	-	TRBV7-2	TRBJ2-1	TGTGCCAGCAGCGTGCAATTCCTAAGCTCCTACAATGAGCAGTTCTTC	CASSVQFLSSYNEQFF
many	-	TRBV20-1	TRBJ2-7	TGCAGTGCTGGCCCTTGGGGGGGCGCCGACTACGAGCAGTACTTC	CSAGPWGGADYEQYF
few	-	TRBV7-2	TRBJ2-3	TGTGCCAGCAGCTTCCCCTTAGTAAAGACGCAGTATTTT	CASSFPLVKTQYF
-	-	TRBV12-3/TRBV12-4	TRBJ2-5	TGTGCCAGTACCTGGGCGCGAGAGACCCAGTACTTC	CASTWARETQYF
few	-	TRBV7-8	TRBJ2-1	TGTGCCAGCAGTAAGGGGGGCGTCTACAATGAGCAGTTCTTC	CASSKGGVYNEQFF
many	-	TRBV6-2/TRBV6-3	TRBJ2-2	TGTGCCAGCAGAGGGTACACCGGGGAGCTGTTTTTT	CASRGYTGELFF
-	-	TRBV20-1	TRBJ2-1	TGCAGTGCTAGAGTCCCCGGGAAAGGAGAGCAGTTCTTC	CSARVPGKGEQFF
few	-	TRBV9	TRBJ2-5	TGTGCCAGCAGCGTAGCGCCAGGCCCCCAAGAGACCCAGTACTTC	CASSVAPGPQETQYF
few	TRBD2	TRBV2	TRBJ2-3	TGTGCCAGCCGGGACTACGAGTGGGATACGCAGTATTTT	CASRDYEWDTQYF
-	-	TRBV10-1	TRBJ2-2	TGCGCCAGCAGTGAAGCGATCACCGGGGAGCTGTTTTTT	CASSEAITGELFF
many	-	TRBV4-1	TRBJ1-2	TGCGCCAGCAGCCAAGAACCTCTTCGGACGGCCCTGACCTTC	CASSQEPLRTALTF
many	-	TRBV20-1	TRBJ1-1	TGCAGTGCTTCCAGGGGCAGGGGGAACACTGAAGCTTTCTTT	CSASRGRGNTEAFF
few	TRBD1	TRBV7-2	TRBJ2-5	TGTGCCAGCAGCTTGCTTAGGACAGGAGGCCAAGAGACCCAGTACTTC	CASSLLRTGGQETQYF
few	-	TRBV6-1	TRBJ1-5	TGTGCCAGCAGTGAAGAACCCCCTACCAACAATCAGCCCCAGCATTTT	CASSEEPPTNNQPQHF
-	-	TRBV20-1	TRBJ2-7	TGCAGTGACCCTATTCCCTACGAGCAGTACTTC	CSDPIPYEQYF
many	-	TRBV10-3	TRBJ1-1	TGTGCCATCAGTGAGTCGCCAGGGCTGAACACTGAAGCTTTCTTT	CAISESPGLNTEAFF
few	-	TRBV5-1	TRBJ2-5	TGCGCCAGCAGCTTGGCCCGGGAAGAGACCCAGTACTTC	CASSLAREETQYF
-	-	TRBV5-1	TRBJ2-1	TGCGCCAGCAGCTACATCCAGGGAGACAATGAGCAGTTCTTC	CASSYIQGDNEQFF
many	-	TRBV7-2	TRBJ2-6	TGTGCCAGCAGCTTACAGGGTGTCAACGTCCTGACTTTC	CASSLQGVNVLTF
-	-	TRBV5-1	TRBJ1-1	TGCGCCAGCAGCTTGGCGGGGGCGACGAACACTGAAGCTTTCTTT	CASSLAGATNTEAFF
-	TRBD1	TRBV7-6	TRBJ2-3	TGTGCCAGCAGCTCGGGGACAGGCACAGATACGCAGTATTTT	CASSSGTGTDTQYF
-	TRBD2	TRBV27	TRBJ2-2	TGTGCCAGCAGTTTGCGGCGGGGGATCGGGGAGCTGTTTTTT	CASSLRRGIGELFF
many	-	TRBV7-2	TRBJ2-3	TGTGCCAGCAGCCCACGCACAGATACGCAGTATTTT	CASSPRTDTQYF
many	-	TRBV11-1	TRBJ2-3	TGTGCCAGCAGCCAGCGGGCGGACCGAGATACGCAGTATTTT	CASSQRADRDTQYF
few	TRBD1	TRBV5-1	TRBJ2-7	TGCGCCAGCAGTGGTAGGACAGGGGTATACGAGCAGTACTTC	CASSGRTGVYEQYF
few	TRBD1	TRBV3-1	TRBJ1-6	TGTGCCAGCAGCCGGGGGACAGGGGAATCACCCCTCCACTTT	CASSRGTGESPLHF
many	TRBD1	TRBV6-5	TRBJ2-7	TGTGCCAGCAGTTACTCGAGTATAGGGGGCGCCTACGAGCAGTACTTC	CASSYSSIGGAYEQYF
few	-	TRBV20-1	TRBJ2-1	TGCAGTGCCCTTAGGGGAAGCTCCTACAATGAGCAGTTCTTC	CSALRGSSYNEQFF
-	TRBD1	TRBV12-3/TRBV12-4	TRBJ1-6	TGTGCCAGCAGCCCTGCAGGGACAGGGACTTCACCCCTCCACTTT	CASSPAGTGTSPLHF
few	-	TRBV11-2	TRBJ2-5	TGTGCCAGCAGCGAGACGGGTGAGACCCAGTACTTC	CASSETGETQYF
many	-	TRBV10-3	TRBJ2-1	TGTGCCATCAGTGAGTCGCTTAGTCGAAATGAGCAGTTCTTC	CAISESLSRNEQFF
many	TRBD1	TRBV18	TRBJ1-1	TGTGCCAGCTCACCAATGCAGGGGGCTAGGGACACTGAAGCTTTCTTT	CASSPMQGARDTEAFF
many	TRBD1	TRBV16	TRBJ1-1	TGTGCCAGCAGCCCGCTCGGACAGGGGTCTGAAGCTTTCTTT	CASSPLGQGSEAFF
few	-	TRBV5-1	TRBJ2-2	TGCGCCAGCAGTTTGTCGAGAGGCACCGGGGAGCTGTTTTTT	CASSLSRGTGELFF
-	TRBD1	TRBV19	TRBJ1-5	TGTGCCAGTACACAGGGGGCAGGCAATCAGCCCCAGCATTTT	CASTQGAGNQPQHF
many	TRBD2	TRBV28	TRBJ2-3	TGTGCCAGCTCCCTGGGGGGGAGACCCACAGATACGCAGTATTTT	CASSLGGRPTDTQYF
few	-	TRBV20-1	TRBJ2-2	TGCAGTGCTATACGGACAGAGCCCACCGGGGAGCTGTTTTTT	CSAIRTEPTGELFF
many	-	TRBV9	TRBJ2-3	TGTGCCAGCAGCGTAGACCCCTGGGCAGATACGCAGTATTTT	CASSVDPWADTQYF
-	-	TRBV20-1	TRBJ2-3	TGCAGTGCTAGAGATCAGAAGGGGGCAGATACGCAGTATTTT	CSARDQKGADTQYF
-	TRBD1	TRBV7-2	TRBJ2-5	TGTGCCAGCAGCGGGACAGGAGGATATCTCCGGGAGACCCAGTACTTC	CASSGTGGYLRETQYF
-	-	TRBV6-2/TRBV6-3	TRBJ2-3	TGTGCCAGCAGGCCCGAGGACCGAGATACGCAGTATTTT	CASRPEDRDTQYF
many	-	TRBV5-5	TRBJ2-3	TGTGCCAGCAGCTTGGGGAGGGCCGTGAGTACAGATACGCAGTATTTT	CASSLGRAVSTDTQYF
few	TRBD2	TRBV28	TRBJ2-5	TGTGCCAGCAGCAACCCCCACCGGGGGGAGGAGACCCAGTACTTC	CASSNPHRGEETQYF